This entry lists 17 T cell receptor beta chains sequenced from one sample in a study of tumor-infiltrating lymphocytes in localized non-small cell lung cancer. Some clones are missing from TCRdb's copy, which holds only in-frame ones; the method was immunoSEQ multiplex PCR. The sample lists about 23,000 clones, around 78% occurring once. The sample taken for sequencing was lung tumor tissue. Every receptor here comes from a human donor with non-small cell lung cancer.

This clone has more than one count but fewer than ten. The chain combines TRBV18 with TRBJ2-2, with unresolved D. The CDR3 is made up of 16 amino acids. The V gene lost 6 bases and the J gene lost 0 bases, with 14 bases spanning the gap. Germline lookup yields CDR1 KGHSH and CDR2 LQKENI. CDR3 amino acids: CASSLLFYANTGELFF. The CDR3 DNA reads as TGTGCCAGCTCGCTTCTCTTTTACGCGAACACCGGGGAGCTGTTTTTT.

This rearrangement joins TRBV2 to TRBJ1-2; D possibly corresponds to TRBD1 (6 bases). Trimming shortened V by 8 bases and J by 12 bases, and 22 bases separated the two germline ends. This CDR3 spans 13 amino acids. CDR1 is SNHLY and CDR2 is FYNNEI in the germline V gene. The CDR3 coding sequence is TGTGCCAGCCGCAGGAGGGGGGACTTCATTCACACCTTC. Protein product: CASRRRGDFIHTF.

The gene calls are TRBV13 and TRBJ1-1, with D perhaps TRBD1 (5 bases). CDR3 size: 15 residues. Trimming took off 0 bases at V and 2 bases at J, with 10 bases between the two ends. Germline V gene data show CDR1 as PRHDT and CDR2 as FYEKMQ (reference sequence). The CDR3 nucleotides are TGTGCCAGCAGCTTAGGAGGGCAGGGTAACACTGAAGCTTTCTTT. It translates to CASSLGGQGNTEAFF.

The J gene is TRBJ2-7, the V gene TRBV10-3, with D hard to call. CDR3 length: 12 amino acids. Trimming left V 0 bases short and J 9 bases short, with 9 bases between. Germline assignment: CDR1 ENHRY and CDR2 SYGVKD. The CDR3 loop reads CAISESPRVQYF. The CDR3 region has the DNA TGTGCCATCAGTGAGTCGCCAAGGGTGCAGTACTTC.

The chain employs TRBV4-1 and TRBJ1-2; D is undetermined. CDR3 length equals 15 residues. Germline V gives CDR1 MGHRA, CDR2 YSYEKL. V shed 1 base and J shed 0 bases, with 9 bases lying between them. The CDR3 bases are TGCGCCAGCAGCCAAGTAGGTCAAACTAACTATGGCTACACCTTC. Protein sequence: CASSQVGQTNYGYTF.

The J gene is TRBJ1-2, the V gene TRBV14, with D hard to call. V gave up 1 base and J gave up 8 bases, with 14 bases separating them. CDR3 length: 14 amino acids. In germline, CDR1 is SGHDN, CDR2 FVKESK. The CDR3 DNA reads TGTGCCAGCAGCCAAGTAGGGCGGGATGGGGGCTACACCTTC. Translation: CASSQVGRDGGYTF.

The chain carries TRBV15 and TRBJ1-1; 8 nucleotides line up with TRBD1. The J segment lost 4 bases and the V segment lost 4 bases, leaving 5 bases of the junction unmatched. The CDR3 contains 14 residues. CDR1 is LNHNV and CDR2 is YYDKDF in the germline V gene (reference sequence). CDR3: CATSTDRESTEAFF. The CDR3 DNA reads TGTGCCACCAGCACGGACAGGGAAAGCACTGAAGCTTTCTTT.

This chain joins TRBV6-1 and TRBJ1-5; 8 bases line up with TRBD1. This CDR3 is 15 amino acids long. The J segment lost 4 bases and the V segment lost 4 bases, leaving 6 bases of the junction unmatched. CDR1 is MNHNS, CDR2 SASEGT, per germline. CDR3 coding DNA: TGTGCCAGCAGTGGGGGACAGGTCTTGAATCAGCCCCAGCATTTT. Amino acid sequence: CASSGGQVLNQPQHF.

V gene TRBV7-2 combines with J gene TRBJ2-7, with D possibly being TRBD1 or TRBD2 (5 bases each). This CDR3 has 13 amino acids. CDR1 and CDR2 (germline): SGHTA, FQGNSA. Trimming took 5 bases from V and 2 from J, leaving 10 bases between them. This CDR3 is CASSRDLTYEQYF. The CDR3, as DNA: TGTGCCAGCAGCCGGGACCTTACCTACGAGCAGTACTTC.

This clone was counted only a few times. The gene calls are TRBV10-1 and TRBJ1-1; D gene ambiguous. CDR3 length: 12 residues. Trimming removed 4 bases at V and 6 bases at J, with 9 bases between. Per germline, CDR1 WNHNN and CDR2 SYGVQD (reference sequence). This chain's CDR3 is CASSGVDAEAFF. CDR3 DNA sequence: TGCGCCAGCAGTGGGGTGGACGCTGAAGCTTTCTTT.

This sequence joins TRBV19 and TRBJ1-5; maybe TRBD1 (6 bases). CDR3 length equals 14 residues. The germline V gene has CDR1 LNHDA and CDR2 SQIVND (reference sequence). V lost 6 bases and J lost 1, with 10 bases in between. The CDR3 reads CASRLQGSNQPQHF. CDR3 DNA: TGTGCCAGTAGACTACAGGGCAGCAATCAGCCCCAGCATTTT.

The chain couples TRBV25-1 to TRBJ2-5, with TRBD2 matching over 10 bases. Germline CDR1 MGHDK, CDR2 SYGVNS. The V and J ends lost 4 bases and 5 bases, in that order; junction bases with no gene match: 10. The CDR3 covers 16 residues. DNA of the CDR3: TGTGCCAGCAGTGGATCAAGCGGGGGGGCCCGGGAGACCCAGTACTTC. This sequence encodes CASSGSSGGARETQYF. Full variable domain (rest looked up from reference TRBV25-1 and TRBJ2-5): EADIYQTPRYLVIGTGKKITLECSQTMGHDKMYWYQQDPGMELHLIHYSYGVNSTEKGDLSSESTVSRIRTEHFPLTLESARPSHTSQYLCASSGSSGGARETQYFGPGTRLLVL.

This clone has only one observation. In DNA, the CDR3 is TGCGCCAGCAGCGTTAGCGGGGAGCACACAGATACGCAGTATTTT. This sequence encodes CASSVSGEHTDTQYF. This chain joins TRBV5-1 and TRBJ2-3, with 8 bases that match TRBD2. The CDR3 is made up of 15 amino acids. Looked up from germline, CDR1 is SGHRS and CDR2 is YFSETQ. V gave up 4 bases and J gave up 2 bases; unmatched junction bases: 6.

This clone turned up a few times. The CDR3 coding sequence is TGTGCCAGCAGCGCTTTTTCTGGGGCCAACGTCCTGACTTTC. Translation: CASSAFSGANVLTF. V usage is TRBV5-5 and J usage is TRBJ2-6, with D uncertain. Trimming left V 4 bases short and J 1 base short, with 6 bases between. Germline-derived CDR1 and CDR2 are SGHKS and YYEKEE (reference sequence). There are 14 residues in the CDR3.

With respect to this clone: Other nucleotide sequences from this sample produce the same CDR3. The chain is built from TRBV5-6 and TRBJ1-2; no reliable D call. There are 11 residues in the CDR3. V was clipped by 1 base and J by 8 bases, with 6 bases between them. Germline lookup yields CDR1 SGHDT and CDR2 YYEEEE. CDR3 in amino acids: CASSLRYGYTF. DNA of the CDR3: TGTGCCAGCAGCTTGAGGTACGGCTACACCTTC.

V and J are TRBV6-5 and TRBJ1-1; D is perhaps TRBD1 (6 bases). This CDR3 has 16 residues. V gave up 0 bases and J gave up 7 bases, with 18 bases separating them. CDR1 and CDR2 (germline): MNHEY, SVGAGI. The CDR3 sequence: CASSYSIVGGALEAFF. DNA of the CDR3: TGTGCCAGCAGTTACTCGATCGTAGGGGGGGCCCTTGAAGCTTTCTTT.

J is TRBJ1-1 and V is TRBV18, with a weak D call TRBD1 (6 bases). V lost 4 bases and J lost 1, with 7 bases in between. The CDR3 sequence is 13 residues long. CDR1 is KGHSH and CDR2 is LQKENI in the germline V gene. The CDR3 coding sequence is TGTGCCAGCTCACAGGGACAGAACACTGAAGCTTTCTTT. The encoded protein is CASSQGQNTEAFF.